This note documents a single T cell receptor (beta chain) sequence. Its antigen is not identified. The source of the sample is a study of cytomegalovirus exposure and HLA in healthy donors. Both 60 Vbeta primers and 13 Jbeta primers went into the PCR. TCRdb's table, derived via immunoSEQ multiplex PCR, lists solely in-frame clones and lacks some. This table has about 230,000 clones, about 80% appearing once. CDR1 is LNHNV, CDR2 YYDKDF, per germline (reference sequence). V was trimmed by 1 base and J by 5 bases, leaving 12 bases between them. The CDR3 is made up of 14 amino acids. Overall study findings and caveats: Reported results showed that the classifier diagnosed cytomegalovirus status with high specificity and sensitivity. In vitro work confirmed that a few CMV-associated chains recognize CMV antigens.

Input material: PBMCs. The source is a woman aged 40 to 50 in good health and CMV-seronegative. The V call is TRBV15, the J call TRBJ2-7; tentatively, D is TRBD1 (5 bases). CDR3 loop: CATSRGQGRDEQYF. The CDR3 DNA reads TGTGCCACCAGCAGAGGTCAGGGAAGGGACGAGCAGTACTTC.